The 12 T cell receptor beta chains given below trace back to one sample, sequenced in a study of T-cell memory formation after mild COVID-19. Each CDR3 protein gets one entry after TCRdb re-called the 5' RACE reads with MiXCR. The sample carries roughly 400,000 distinct CDR3 sequences, roughly a quarter recorded once. Sequencing was performed on PBMCs or a T cell subset sorted from them (not recorded which). The receptor source for this set is an adult woman who had mild COVID-19 (a few samples of this study predate the infection). Cell type and time point are not known.

The table lists this clonotype with a few counts. V is TRBV7-6 and J is TRBJ2-4; TRBD1 or TRBD2 may be the D gene (5 bases each). Germline V CDR1 and CDR2: SGHVS, FNYEAQ. V was trimmed by 3 bases and J by 1 base, leaving 13 bases between them. This CDR3 spans 16 amino acids. The CDR3 sequence is CASSLGPPAAKNIQYF. In DNA, the CDR3 is TGTGCCAGCAGCTTGGGACCGCCCGCCGCCAAAAACATTCAGTACTTC.

This clonotype was detected only a few times. The J gene is TRBJ1-1, the V gene TRBV6-5; no clear D. Per germline, CDR1 MNHEY and CDR2 SVGAGI. Trimming cost V 6 bases and J 3 bases, with 11 bases left between them. There are 13 residues in the CDR3. In DNA form, the CDR3 reads TGTGCCAGCAGCGTTCTCGGGGACACTGAAGCTTTCTTT. Encoded protein: CASSVLGDTEAFF.

This clonotype was seen a few times. The rearrangement uses TRBV11-3 and TRBJ2-1; D possibly corresponds to TRBD1 (6 bases). The CDR3 is made up of 13 amino acids. V was cut by 2 bases and J by 8 bases, with 10 bases left in between. Germline CDR1 reads SGHNT; CDR2 reads YENEEA. CDR3 region: CASSLRDTDEQFF. The CDR3 region has the DNA TGTGCCAGCAGCTTAAGGGACACGGATGAGCAGTTCTTC. Using reference TRBV11-3 and TRBJ2-1 for the parts outside the CDR3, the full variable domain is EAGVVQSPRYKIIEKKQPVAFWCNPISGHNTLYWYLQNLGQGPELLIRYENEEAVDDSQLPKDRFSAERLKGVDSTLKIQPAELGDSAVYLCASSLRDTDEQFFGPGTRLTVL.

There are a few counts of this clonotype. This chain connects TRBV5-1 to TRBJ2-7; tentative D call: TRBD1 (5 bases). Germline V gene data show CDR1 as SGHRS and CDR2 as YFSETQ. V shed 1 base and J shed 0 bases, with 11 bases lying between them. The CDR3 is made up of 15 amino acids. Here the CDR3 DNA reads TGCGCCAGCAGCTTGCAGGGCCACACCTCCTACGAGCAGTACTTC. Its protein is CASSLQGHTSYEQYF.

The chain links TRBV18 to TRBJ2-5, with D perhaps matching TRBD1 or TRBD2 (5 bases each). The CDR3 covers 15 residues. CDR1 and CDR2 (germline): KGHSH, LQKENI. The germline V and J ends were trimmed by 3 bases and 2 bases, with 13 bases remaining between them. This chain's CDR3 is CASSPIGTGQETQYF. Written as DNA, the CDR3 is TGTGCCAGCTCACCCATCGGGACGGGGCAAGAGACCCAGTACTTC.

The chain combines TRBV2 with TRBJ2-5; D gene ambiguous. The germline gives CDR1 SNHLY, CDR2 FYNNEI. Trimming pared 7 bases from V and 0 bases from J, leaving 3 bases between. The CDR3 runs 11 residues. The CDR3 loop reads CASKYQETQYF. In DNA, the CDR3 is TGTGCCAGCAAGTACCAAGAGACCCAGTACTTC.

This clonotype has a count of ten or more. This sequence joins TRBV10-3 and TRBJ2-5; D is perhaps TRBD1 or TRBD2 (5 bases each). CDR1 ENHRY and CDR2 SYGVKD come from the germline V gene. This CDR3 has 17 residues. V dropped 6 bases and J dropped 6 bases, with 26 bases sitting between them. The CDR3 here is CAIRRASERHGTQTQYF. The DNA for the CDR3 is TGTGCCATCAGGCGGGCCTCGGAGCGGCATGGGACGCAGACCCAGTACTTC.

This clonotype was seen at least ten times. The chain combines TRBV7-8 with TRBJ1-1, with 7 nucleotides matching TRBD1. The V segment lost 5 bases and the J segment 8 bases; nucleotides outside the gene matches: 5. Germline CDR1 SGHVS, CDR2 FQNEAQ. The CDR3 loop spans 12 amino acids. CDR3 sequence reads: CASSPDRVEAFF. CDR3 bases: TGTGCCAGCAGCCCCGACAGGGTCGAAGCTTTCTTT.

V and J are TRBV30 and TRBJ2-7; 8 nucleotides line up with TRBD1. The V gene end was trimmed by 1 base and the J gene end by 3 bases; junction bases not matched to a gene: 8. Germline CDR1 reads GTSNPN; CDR2 reads SVGIG (reference sequence). The CDR3 totals 15 residues. CDR3 in DNA: TGTGCCTGGAGTGCCCCCGGGACAGGTCTCTACGAGCAGTACTTC. Its translation is CAWSAPGTGLYEQYF.

This clonotype was found once. V is TRBV11-2 and J is TRBJ1-1; no clear D. This CDR3 has 11 residues. Trimming stripped 5 bases from V and 8 bases from J, with 9 bases between. Germline CDR1 is SGHAT and CDR2 is FQNNGV. The chain's CDR3 is CASSPRREAFF. The DNA of the CDR3 is TGTGCCAGCAGCCCGCGGCGAGAAGCTTTCTTT.

The chain carries TRBV6-6 and TRBJ2-2; 10 positions match TRBD2. With 2 bases clipped from V and 6 bases from J, the junction kept 3 bases outside the gene matches. In germline, CDR1 is MNHNY, CDR2 SVGAGI (reference sequence). The CDR3 loop spans 15 amino acids. The CDR3, as DNA: TGTGCCAGCAGTTACGCGCTAGCGGGGGCCGGGGAGCTGTTTTTT. It translates to CASSYALAGAGELFF.

This clonotype was counted between two and nine times. V and J are TRBV9 and TRBJ2-1; no reliable D call. Germline V gives CDR1 SGDLS, CDR2 YYNGEE. The CDR3 runs to 14 residues. V lost 0 bases, J lost 8 bases, and 12 bases lay in between. CDR3 sequence: CASSVGSSKDEQFF. CDR3 sequence (DNA): TGTGCCAGCAGCGTAGGGTCTAGTAAGGATGAGCAGTTCTTC.